This T cell receptor (beta chain) comes out of a study of T cells after yellow fever vaccination. TCRdb fed the 5' RACE reads into MiXCR, producing one record per CDR3 protein. The data hold 350,000 to 450,000 distinct CDR3 sequences, with 18% observed a single time. The CDR3 consists of 14 residues. V dropped 4 bases and J dropped 5; count of bases not matched to a gene: 6. Germline-derived CDR1 and CDR2 are SGHRS and YFSETQ. This clonotype was recorded a few times. The input for sequencing was PBMCs, taken before the yellow fever booster vaccination. The clonotype was recovered from a man aged 18 to 29 who received the YFV17D yellow fever vaccine. The chain uses TRBV5-1 and TRBJ2-5; 9 bases are shared with TRBD1. CDR3 nucleotide sequence: TGCGCCAGCAGCCTACAGGGGGCGGAGGAGACCCAGTACTTC. It specifies CASSLQGAEETQYF.